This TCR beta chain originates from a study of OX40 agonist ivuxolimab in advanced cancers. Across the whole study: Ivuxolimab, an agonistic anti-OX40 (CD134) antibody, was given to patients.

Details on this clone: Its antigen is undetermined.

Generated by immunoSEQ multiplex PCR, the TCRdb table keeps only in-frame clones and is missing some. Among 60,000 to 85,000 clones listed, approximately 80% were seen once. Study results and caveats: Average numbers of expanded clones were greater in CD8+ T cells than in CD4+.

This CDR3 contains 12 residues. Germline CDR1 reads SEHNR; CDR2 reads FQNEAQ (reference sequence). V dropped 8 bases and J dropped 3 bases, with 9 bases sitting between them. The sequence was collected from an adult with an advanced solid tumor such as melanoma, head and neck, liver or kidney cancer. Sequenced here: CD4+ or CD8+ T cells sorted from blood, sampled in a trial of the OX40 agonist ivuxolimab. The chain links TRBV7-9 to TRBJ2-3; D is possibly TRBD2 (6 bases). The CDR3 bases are TGTGCCAGCGGCCGGGGGACAGATACGCAGTATTTT. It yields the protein CASGRGTDTQYF.